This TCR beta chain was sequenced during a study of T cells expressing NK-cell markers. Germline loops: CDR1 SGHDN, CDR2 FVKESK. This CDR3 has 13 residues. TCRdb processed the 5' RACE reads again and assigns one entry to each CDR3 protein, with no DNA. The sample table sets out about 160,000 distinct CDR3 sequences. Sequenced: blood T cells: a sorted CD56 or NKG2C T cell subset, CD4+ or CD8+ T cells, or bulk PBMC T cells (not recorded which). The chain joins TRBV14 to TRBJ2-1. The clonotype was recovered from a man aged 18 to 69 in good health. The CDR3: CASSQAFYNEQFF.